Presented here are 18 T cell receptor beta chains from one specimen sequenced in a study of T cell changes during pregnancy in multiple sclerosis. Here immunoSEQ multiplex PCR was the method, and the copy in TCRdb shows in-frame clones only, minus some. The sample lists 35,000 to 50,000 clones, roughly 87% occurring once. The sample in question was CD4+ T cells from peripheral blood mononuclear cells, obtained after pregnancy. The receptor set was obtained from a female donor with multiple sclerosis, enrolled in a pregnancy study.

This rearrangement joins TRBV5-1 to TRBJ1-3; possibly TRBD1 for D (5 bases). CDR3 length equals 15 residues. The ends were cut back, 0 bases at V and 6 bases at J, with 13 bases in the middle. Per the germline V gene, CDR1 is SGHRS and CDR2 is YFSETQ. The CDR3 here is CASSLAMGPENTIYF. The DNA of the CDR3 is TGCGCCAGCAGCTTGGCCATGGGGCCCGAAAACACCATATATTTT.

The gene calls are TRBV28 and TRBJ1-1, with D perhaps matching TRBD1 (5 bases). Looked up from germline, CDR1 is MDHEN and CDR2 is SYDVKM. V was cut by 3 bases and J by 2 bases, with 16 bases left in between. This CDR3 is built from 16 residues. In nucleotides, the CDR3 is TGTGCCAGCAGTTTGAATACGCGGGGGTTAAACACTGAAGCTTTCTTT. Protein product: CASSLNTRGLNTEAFF. Together with reference TRBV28 and TRBJ1-1, the CDR3 gives the full variable domain: DVKVTQSSRYLVKRTGEKVFLECVQDMDHENMFWYRQDPGLGLRLIYFSYDVKMKEKGDIPEGYSVSREKKERFSLILESASTNQTSMYLCASSLNTRGLNTEAFFGQGTRLTVV.

V is TRBV7-7 and J is TRBJ2-1; D unclear. The V gene lost 1 base and the J gene lost 3 bases, with 4 bases spanning the gap. The CDR3 consists of 13 residues. Per the germline V gene, CDR1 is SSHAT and CDR2 is FNYEAQ (reference sequence). In nucleotides, the CDR3 is TGTGCCAGCAGCTTAGTAGTCTACAATGAGCAGTTCTTC. Protein product: CASSLVVYNEQFF.

The chain recombines TRBV9 with TRBJ1-5, with TRBD1 as a possible D gene (5 bases). Per the germline V gene, CDR1 is SGDLS and CDR2 is YYNGEE. V lost 3 bases and J 4 bases, leaving 14 bases between the germline ends. This CDR3 is 15 amino acids long. The CDR3 region is CASSAQAAGNQPQHF. In DNA form, the CDR3 reads TGTGCCAGCAGCGCACAGGCGGCCGGGAATCAGCCCCAGCATTTT.

This chain uses TRBV7-9 with TRBJ2-7, with D uncertain. CDR3 size: 11 residues. Germline CDR1 reads SEHNR; CDR2 reads FQNEAQ (reference sequence). Trimming cost V 5 bases and J 0 bases, with 2 bases left between them. CDR3 sequence: CASSHSYEQYF. Written as DNA, the CDR3 is TGTGCCAGCAGCCACTCCTACGAGCAGTACTTC. The variable domain in full, completed from reference TRBV7-9 and TRBJ2-7, reads DTGVSQNPRHKITKRGQNVTFRCDPISEHNRLYWYRQTLGQGPEFLTYFQNEAQLEKSRLLSDRFSAERPKGSFSTLEIQRTEQGDSAMYLCASSHSYEQYFGPGTRLTVT.

The chain joins TRBV18 to TRBJ1-3; maybe TRBD1 (6 bases). The germline gives CDR1 KGHSH, CDR2 LQKENI. Trimming stripped 3 bases from V and 2 bases from J, with 11 bases between. The CDR3 runs to 15 residues. CDR3 coding DNA: TGTGCCAGCTCACCTGAGGCAGGGGCTGGAAACACCATATATTTT. Protein sequence: CASSPEAGAGNTIYF.

The sample holds one count of this clone. The chain is built from TRBV30 and TRBJ2-1; no clear D gene. Trimming left V 0 bases short and J 8 bases short, with 8 bases between. CDR3 length: 12 residues. CDR1 and CDR2 (germline): GTSNPN, SVGIG (reference sequence). The CDR3 DNA sequence: TGTGCCTGGAGTGTCCGGGTTGATGAGCAGTTCTTC. It translates to CAWSVRVDEQFF.

This chain uses TRBV7-9 with TRBJ2-3, with 9 bases aligning to TRBD2. Germline V CDR1 and CDR2: SEHNR, FQNEAQ (reference sequence). This CDR3 comprises 15 residues. J lost 3 bases, V lost 5 bases, and 6 bases had no gene match. CDR3 in amino acids: CASSRSGSQTDTQYF. The CDR3 coding sequence is TGTGCCAGCAGCCGTAGCGGGAGCCAGACAGATACGCAGTATTTT.

This rearrangement joins TRBV7-2 to TRBJ1-4, with a possible D match to TRBD1 (6 bases). The CDR3 is made up of 15 amino acids. Germline assignment: CDR1 SGHTA and CDR2 FQGNSA. Deletions cut 4 bases from V and 5 bases from J, with 14 bases between. CDR3 region: CASSSLGTLNEKLFF. DNA of the CDR3: TGTGCCAGCAGCTCTCTGGGGACATTGAATGAAAAACTGTTTTTT.

This clone was counted a single time. V gene TRBV4-2 combines with J gene TRBJ2-3; D perhaps matches TRBD2 (6 bases). The germline V and J ends were trimmed by 6 bases and 1 base, with 8 bases remaining between them. Germline loops: CDR1 LGHNA, CDR2 YNFKEQ. The CDR3 runs to 13 residues. CDR3 loop: CASRGGGTDTQYF. CDR3 bases: TGTGCCAGCAGGGGAGGCGGCACAGATACGCAGTATTTT.

The V call is TRBV4-1, the J call TRBJ2-7, with no clear D. Trimming pared 0 bases from V and 13 bases from J, leaving 13 bases between. This CDR3 has 12 amino acids. The germline V gene encodes CDR1 MGHRA and CDR2 YSYEKL. This CDR3 reads CASSQEGVALYF. The CDR3 coding sequence is TGCGCCAGCAGCCAAGAAGGAGTGGCCCTCTACTTC.

The V call is TRBV5-5, the J call TRBJ1-4; 8 bases map to TRBD1. Per the germline V gene, CDR1 is SGHKS and CDR2 is YYEKEE (reference sequence). The CDR3 totals 15 residues. The ends lost 4 bases at V and 2 bases at J; junction bases unmatched: 4. For the CDR3, the DNA is TGTGCCAGCAGCGTGACAGGGGATACTAATGAAAAACTGTTTTTT. Its protein product is CASSVTGDTNEKLFF.

CDR3 nucleotides: TGTGCCAGCAGCCAAGGGAGTACGCAGTATTTT. Protein sequence: CASSQGSTQYF. V gene TRBV14 combines with J gene TRBJ2-3; D call uncertain. The CDR3 totals 11 residues. Trimming removed 1 base from V and 8 bases from J, with 4 bases in between. Germline V gene lookup returns CDR1 SGHDN and CDR2 FVKESK.

The rearrangement links TRBV18 to TRBJ2-1; no reliable D call. Germline V CDR1 and CDR2: KGHSH, LQKENI. This CDR3 is built from 13 residues. Trimming stripped 3 bases from V and 4 bases from J, with 7 bases between. CDR3 residues: CASSPSPYNEQFF. CDR3 nucleotide sequence: TGTGCCAGCTCACCGTCCCCGTACAATGAGCAGTTCTTC.

About this clone itself: Relative to the germline gene, one junction end is altered; a read error may explain this. This CDR3 is also generated by other DNA sequences in the sample. This chain connects TRBV30 to TRBJ1-5, with TRBD1 identical over 8 bases. Germline values: CDR1 GTSNPN, CDR2 SVGIG (reference sequence). The CDR3 loop spans 13 amino acids. As DNA, the CDR3 is TGTGCCTGGAGTGAACAGGGGGGCCAGCCTCAGCATTTT. Amino acid sequence: CAWSEQGGQPQHF.

This chain joins TRBV28 and TRBJ2-1; 7 bases align to TRBD1. The CDR3 is made up of 15 amino acids. Germline V lookup: CDR1 MDHEN, CDR2 SYDVKM. Trimming cost V 4 bases and J 10 bases; bases outside gene matches: 13. The CDR3 region has the DNA TGTGCCAGCAGTTCTCCAGGACAGGCCTCCCTAGAGCAGTTCTTC. Its translation: CASSSPGQASLEQFF.

This chain uses TRBV5-1 with TRBJ2-3; 7 bases fit TRBD2. V gave up 0 bases and J gave up 2 bases; unmatched junction bases: 3. The CDR3 totals 15 residues. The germline V gene has CDR1 SGHRS and CDR2 YFSETQ. The DNA of the CDR3 is TGCGCCAGCAGCTTGGACGGGGGGATCACAGATACGCAGTATTTT. It codes for CASSLDGGITDTQYF.

The rearrangement links TRBV5-1 to TRBJ2-5, with TRBD2 matching 11 bases. Germline CDR1 SGHRS, CDR2 YFSETQ. The CDR3 extends over 17 amino acids. V dropped 0 bases and J dropped 4; count of bases not matched to a gene: 8. The CDR3: CASSLAGSGRAGETQYF. The CDR3 bases are TGCGCCAGCAGCTTGGCAGGTAGCGGGAGGGCCGGAGAGACCCAGTACTTC.